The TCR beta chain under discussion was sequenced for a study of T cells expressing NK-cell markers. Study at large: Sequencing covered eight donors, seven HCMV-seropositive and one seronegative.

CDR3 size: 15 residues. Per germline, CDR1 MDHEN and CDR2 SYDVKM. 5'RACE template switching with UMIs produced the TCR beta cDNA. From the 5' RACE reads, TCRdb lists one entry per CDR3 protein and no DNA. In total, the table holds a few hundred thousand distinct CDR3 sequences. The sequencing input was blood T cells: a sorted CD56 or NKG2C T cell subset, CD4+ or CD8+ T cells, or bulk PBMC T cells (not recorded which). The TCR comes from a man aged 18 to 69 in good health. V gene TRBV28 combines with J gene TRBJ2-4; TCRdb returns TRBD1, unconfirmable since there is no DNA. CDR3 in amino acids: CASIVRGLAKNIQYF.